This T cell receptor beta chain was recorded in a study of blood T cell repertoires in COVID-19. The CDR3 is 15 residues long. V was trimmed by 0 bases and J by 5 bases, leaving 10 bases between them. Germline values: CDR1 MNHEY, CDR2 SVGEGT. The assay was immunoSEQ multiplex PCR, and TCRdb's table has in-frame clones only and misses some. This table holds about 400,000 clones, about 83% found once. The source material was PBMCs or T cells enriched from blood (not recorded which). V is TRBV6-2 or TRBV6-3 and J is TRBJ1-4; no definite D call. The clonotype originates from a woman in her forties or fifties who had recovered from COVID-19. CDR3 region: CASSYSRASNEKLFF. The CDR3 DNA follows: TGTGCCAGCAGTTACTCGAGGGCGTCGAATGAAAAACTGTTTTTT.